This is a list of T cell receptor beta chains from one sample in a study of T cell clones after liver transplantation. Profiling relied on immunoSEQ multiplex PCR, and the TCRdb table lists in-frame clones only, not all of them. The table records over 45,000 clones, 65% to 80% of them present only once. This sample comprised CD4+ T cells from blood, obtained approximately 54 months after liver transplant. These TCRs come from a human patient who received a liver transplant. Some T cells may have originated in the graft donor. Both conserved end residues are trimmed from each CDR3. The size field is filled for only some rows; it gives once, few, many or a size class.

abundance: -
j_gene: TRBJ2-3
v_gene: TRBV19
CDR3aa: ASSIEGRRGTDTQY

abundance: -
j_gene: TRBJ2-6
v_gene: TRBV25-1
CDR3aa: ASSVRESGANVLT

abundance: once
j_gene: TRBJ1-1
v_gene: TRBV4-1
CDR3aa: ASSHKQLGAGTEAF

abundance: few
j_gene: TRBJ2-1
v_gene: TRBV10-3
CDR3aa: AISERPAGGQGRADEQF

abundance: -
j_gene: TRBJ2-7
v_gene: TRBV28
CDR3aa: ASTRDRIGYEQY

abundance: few
j_gene: TRBJ1-4
v_gene: TRBV7-8
CDR3aa: ASSSAWGAGEKLF

abundance: -
j_gene: TRBJ1-5
v_gene: TRBV6-5
CDR3aa: ASSYSPGDSNQPQH

abundance: -
j_gene: TRBJ1-1
v_gene: TRBV7-8
CDR3aa: ASSRYGDSGAF

abundance: -
j_gene: TRBJ2-3
v_gene: TRBV2
CDR3aa: ASSDWGSATDTQY

abundance: few
j_gene: TRBJ1-1
v_gene: TRBV5-1
CDR3aa: ASSLEGDLSTTEAF

abundance: -
j_gene: TRBJ2-2
v_gene: TRBV5-1
CDR3aa: ASSPRTGGPTGELF

abundance: -
j_gene: TRBJ2-7
v_gene: TRBV5-1
CDR3aa: ASSLGVHEQY

abundance: -
j_gene: TRBJ2-1
v_gene: TRBV30
CDR3aa: AWGLGGGGYNEQF

abundance: -
j_gene: TRBJ2-7
v_gene: TRBV19
CDR3aa: ASSEQGSSYEQY

abundance: -
j_gene: TRBJ1-2
v_gene: TRBV6-5
CDR3aa: ASSYGLQGYGYT

abundance: -
j_gene: TRBJ2-2
v_gene: TRBV5-5
CDR3aa: ASSPRGAGELF

abundance: -
j_gene: TRBJ2-3
v_gene: TRBV30
CDR3aa: AWSVVSTDTQY

abundance: -
j_gene: TRBJ1-4
v_gene: TRBV9
CDR3aa: ASSVGQGYNEKLF

abundance: once
j_gene: TRBJ2-7
v_gene: TRBV6-1
CDR3aa: ASSEEGPKYEQY

abundance: -
j_gene: TRBJ2-7
v_gene: TRBV6-5
CDR3aa: ASSYSGVPYEQY

abundance: -
j_gene: TRBJ1-5
v_gene: TRBV5-5
CDR3aa: ASSYGQGAVQPQH

abundance: -
j_gene: TRBJ2-3
v_gene: TRBV7-9
CDR3aa: ASKMTGLGTDTQY

abundance: -
j_gene: TRBJ1-1
v_gene: TRBV5-1
CDR3aa: ASSLGPTGAGTEAF

abundance: -
j_gene: TRBJ1-2
v_gene: TRBV28
CDR3aa: ASSSGMEGYT

abundance: -
j_gene: TRBJ2-7
v_gene: TRBV28
CDR3aa: ASSETGINEQY

abundance: -
j_gene: TRBJ1-1
v_gene: TRBV11-2
CDR3aa: ASSGGTRRAEAF

abundance: -
j_gene: TRBJ1-1
v_gene: TRBV5-6
CDR3aa: ASSGIQGLMTTEAF

abundance: few
j_gene: TRBJ2-6
v_gene: TRBV29-1
CDR3aa: SVEGTGVSGANVLT

abundance: -
j_gene: TRBJ1-1
v_gene: TRBV18
CDR3aa: ASSPPLRGAAF

abundance: -
j_gene: TRBJ1-3
v_gene: TRBV7-8
CDR3aa: ASSLVQGTGNTIY

abundance: -
j_gene: TRBJ2-1
v_gene: TRBV12-5
CDR3aa: ASGFSGPGRNEQF

abundance: -
j_gene: TRBJ2-3
v_gene: TRBV7-8
CDR3aa: ASSLAGSTDTQY

abundance: -
j_gene: TRBJ2-1
v_gene: TRBV7-8
CDR3aa: ASSLDPGAGYEQF

abundance: -
j_gene: TRBJ2-2
v_gene: TRBV9
CDR3aa: ASTRGRGGHTGELF

abundance: -
j_gene: TRBJ1-5
v_gene: TRBV5-5
CDR3aa: ASSLGLLNSNQPQH

abundance: -
j_gene: TRBJ1-2
v_gene: TRBV28
CDR3aa: ASSPINYGYT

abundance: -
j_gene: TRBJ1-2
v_gene: TRBV5-4
CDR3aa: ASRPTAGYYGYT

abundance: -
j_gene: TRBJ2-7
v_gene: TRBV7-8
CDR3aa: ASSLAMGQAYEQY

abundance: -
j_gene: TRBJ2-7
v_gene: TRBV7-8
CDR3aa: ASSLAQTGLEQY

abundance: few
j_gene: TRBJ1-6
v_gene: TRBV7-2
CDR3aa: ASSLARLDSPLH